This TCR beta chain was retrieved from a study of blood T cells in healthy people across ages (dated by TCRdb to about 2015). With regard to the full study: Template switching captured roughly one uniquely barcoded TCR beta cDNA molecule per two T cells in model experiments. The study measured age-related changes in TCR beta repertoire diversity using deep sequencing normalized with unique cDNA molecular identifiers. The donors were split into four age groups: young (average about 15 years), middle-aged (roughly 42), aged (over 55) and long-lived (approximately 80). Using the same blood draw, the study looked at two additional independent replicas of 1 million unique cDNA reads for two donors, one aged 18 to 30 and the other aged 80 or older. The paper's findings and limits, for the study overall: As age increased, observed TCR beta diversity per million T cells dropped in a roughly linear way, and a significant reduction was already evident by age about 40. Conclusive comparison of naive and antigen-experienced compartments was prevented by the profiling of bulk unsorted PBMCs. Because the CMV infection status of the donors was unknown, age-related changes in expanded clonotypes may potentially have been confounded. Observed TCR beta diversity correlated strongly with the percentage of naive T cells measured by flow cytometry. Total diversity estimates from one million sequenced T cells were considered lower bounds and underestimates. Compared with the aged group, the long-lived group had more naive CD4+ T cells, fewer expanded clones and increased TCR diversity, a pattern suggesting age selection.

This clonotype showed up just a few times. Its binding antigen is unknown. Nothing much larger sits one base from this clone, and base qualities are not available. The germline V gene sets CDR1 to SGHRS and CDR2 to YFSETQ. V and J are trimmed by 2 bases and 2 bases, and the gene matches miss 4 bases of the junction. The CDR3 runs 15 amino acids, cysteine and phenylalanine included. Only the CDR3 region is kept as DNA, spanning 45 bases read in frame from base 1. The library was produced with 5' RACE. Sequencing instrument: Illumina HiSeq 2500. A second roughly 7 to 11 cycle PCR used a sample-barcoded 5' primer and a J-beta primer mix. Each TCR beta cDNA molecule received a unique molecular identifier from a template-switch 5' adaptor carrying 12 random nucleotides. Each sample yielded at least 3 million CDR3-containing paired-end reads. First-strand cDNA was synthesized from all RNA with the Mint cDNA synthesis kit, primed by a TRBC-specific oligonucleotide. Following uracil-DNA glycosylase treatment, all cDNA underwent a first 18-cycle PCR with the universal primers M1SS and BC2_uni_R. The authors' analysis ran thus. Normalization of each sample was performed by random selection of 1 million high-quality reads, each carrying a distinct molecular identifier. Instead of being binned into consensus sequences, reads that shared molecular identifiers were thrown out. MiTCR, set to a Q25 quality threshold and the strictest error-elimination algorithm, was used for CDR3 identification, clonotype clustering and error correction. A nonparametric unseen species model using Euler transformation provided a lower-bound estimate of total TCR beta diversity. TCRdb ran its own pipeline on the public reads, namely fastp trimming at Q25 and MiXCR clone calling, and kept in-frame beta chains. Rows are unified per CDR3 protein, each entry keeping the most common DNA and genes. The authors' filters were not applied to this entry. The sample data list fewer than 600,000 distinct CDR3 sequences, and about 29% of these were observed just once. Over 3.5% of the sample rests with the top ten.

The donors were some 39 Caucasian individuals from Russia, aged roughly 6 to 95 years, who were systemically healthy. Each donor gave roughly 11 milliliters of peripheral blood, drawn into EDTA-treated Vacutainer tubes. PBMCs were isolated by Ficoll-Paque density-gradient centrifugation, with at least 7 million obtained per sample. Total RNA was extracted from PBMCs with Trizol reagent, with at least 5 micrograms obtained per sample. For every donor, an aliquot of PBMCs went through flow cytometry to measure the percentages of naive CD45RAhigh/CD27high T cells. These records were also assigned to another study, of T cells of mothers and their children. As the second study states: The donors were nine systemically healthy Caucasian individuals, made up of three mothers and their six children. cDNA synthesis used all of the extracted RNA, with around 1.6 ug of RNA in each 15 ul reaction. In the second PCR, the M1S primer added sample barcodes and 2-4 random nucleotides. Over 8.5 million TCR beta CDR3 reads came from each mother, compared with approximately 3 million reads from each child. Thymic selection similarly shapes TCR recombination output in related and unrelated pairs, with minor effect from inherited differences. Normalized repertoire overlap was always slightly but never significantly higher in related than unrelated mother-child pairs. No persistent microchimeric T cell clones were detected, at a sensitivity of approximately 110 clones per million clonotypes. The study used deep NGS to compare TCR beta repertoires of mothers and children, seeking features distinguishing related mother-child pairs from unrelated individuals. On average, the children were roughly 11 +/- 4 years old, while the mothers were approximately 40 +/- 4 years old. After adapter ligation with NEBNext reagents, the libraries were sequenced on Illumina HiSeq 2000 with 100+100 nt paired-end reads. To prevent cross-contamination, the mother and child libraries were prepared a month apart and were sequenced in separate runs. Between about 500,000 and 2,300,000 distinct TCR beta clonotypes were identified per donor. Naive TCR beta clonotypes were estimated from low-frequency clonotypes matched to each donor's FACS-determined naive share, without sorting.

Sequences were obtained from blood. This receptor was identified in a boy aged 2 to 10 in good health. This sequence uses TRBV5-1 and TRBJ2-3, and TRBD2 matches 8 of the central bases. The nucleotide sequence is TGCGCCAGCAGCTTCGCTAGCGGGCACACAGATACGCAGTATTTT. Its protein is CASSFASGHTDTQYF.